The 9 T cell receptor beta chains below all came from one sample that was sequenced in a study of T cells in Graves' hyperthyroidism and ophthalmopathy. Amplification of TCR beta CDR3 regions used RNA as the template. HTBI primers were the set used in a first-round RT-PCR of the TCR CDR3. TCRdb ran MiXCR on the multiplex PCR reads and lists one entry per CDR3 protein. The table shows hundreds of thousands of distinct CDR3 sequences, with 11% to 15% occurring only once. The sample taken for sequencing was blood. Receptors were obtained from a woman aged 18-29 years with Graves' hyperthyroidism.

This chain joins TRBV19 and TRBJ1-2; D might be TRBD1 (6 bases). The CDR3 spans 14 residues. The V gene lost 1 base and the J gene lost 10 bases, with 16 bases spanning the gap. From germline, CDR1 is LNHDA and CDR2 SQIVND (reference sequence). CDR3 protein: CASSIVLGQTLYTF. The CDR3 DNA is TGTGCCAGTAGTATAGTATTGGGACAAACCCTCTACACCTTC.

J is TRBJ2-3 and V is TRBV5-1; D is unclear. The CDR3 runs 16 residues. With 0 bases removed from V and 1 base from J, the gap between germline ends came to 12 bases. The germline gives CDR1 SGHRS, CDR2 YFSETQ. The CDR3 region has the DNA TGCGCCAGCAGCTTGGATTTTGTTACCGGCACAGATACGCAGTATTTT. Its translation is CASSLDFVTGTDTQYF.

This clonotype was found many times. The chain uses TRBV6-2 or TRBV6-3 and TRBJ2-1; 7 bases are a match to TRBD2. This CDR3 comprises 15 residues. Germline V gives CDR1 MNHEY, CDR2 SVGEGT. The trim removed 5 bases at V and 0 bases at J, leaving 4 bases unmatched. The CDR3 region is CASSNSGISYNEQFF. CDR3 bases: TGTGCCAGCAGTAACAGCGGGATCTCCTACAATGAGCAGTTCTTC.

This clonotype has ten or more counts. The rearrangement links TRBV18 to TRBJ1-1; TRBD1 might be the D (6 bases). CDR1 and CDR2 from the germline V gene are KGHSH and LQKENI. The V end lost 3 bases, the J end lost 6 bases, and 14 bases lay between the germline ends. The CDR3 consists of 14 residues. The CDR3 nucleotides read TGTGCCAGCTCACCGTCTTCAGGGGTGGCTGAAGCTTTCTTT. It codes for CASSPSSGVAEAFF.

The table lists this clonotype with many counts. The rearrangement uses TRBV28 and TRBJ2-1; 7 bases are a match to TRBD1. The V segment lost 3 bases and the J segment 2 bases; nucleotides outside the gene matches: 7. Germline values: CDR1 MDHEN, CDR2 SYDVKM. This CDR3 is built from 16 residues. The CDR3 sequence: CASSFDRVLPYNEQFF. The DNA for the CDR3 is TGTGCCAGCAGTTTCGACAGGGTACTCCCCTACAATGAGCAGTTCTTC. The whole variable domain, remainder taken from reference TRBV28 and TRBJ2-1, is DVKVTQSSRYLVKRTGEKVFLECVQDMDHENMFWYRQDPGLGLRLIYFSYDVKMKEKGDIPEGYSVSREKKERFSLILESASTNQTSMYLCASSFDRVLPYNEQFFGPGTRLTVL.

This clonotype was detected ten times or more. The chain links TRBV7-8 to TRBJ1-5; tentative D call: TRBD1 (6 bases). Germline values: CDR1 SGHVS, CDR2 FQNEAQ. Between the trimmed V and J ends, which lost 2 bases and 6 bases, there was a span of 11 bases. CDR3 length: 14 amino acids. CDR3 bases: TGTGCCAGCAGCTTAACTACAGGGATTCAGCCCCAGCATTTT. Translation: CASSLTTGIQPQHF.

In its sample, this clonotype was seen a few times. The chain couples TRBV19 to TRBJ1-3, with TRBD1 as a possible D gene (5 bases). This CDR3 is built from 16 residues. Trimming shortened V by 3 bases and J by 0 bases, and 12 bases separated the two germline ends. Germline V gives CDR1 LNHDA, CDR2 SQIVND (reference sequence). The CDR3 nucleotides are TGTGCCAGTAGTATGGGACGGGCCTTCTCTGGAAACACCATATATTTT. As protein: CASSMGRAFSGNTIYF.

This clonotype occurred a few times. J is TRBJ2-1 and V is TRBV9, with D tentatively TRBD2 (6 bases). This CDR3 contains 16 residues. The V gene lost 4 bases and the J gene lost 0 bases, with 14 bases spanning the gap. From germline, CDR1 is SGDLS and CDR2 YYNGEE. CDR3 in DNA: TGTGCCAGCAGCACAGCGGGCTCTAGCTCCTACAATGAGCAGTTCTTC. Translating gives CASSTAGSSSYNEQFF.

V usage is TRBV27 and J usage is TRBJ2-7; D is possibly TRBD1 (5 bases). V shed 3 bases and J shed 2 bases, with 20 bases lying between them. CDR1 and CDR2 (germline): MNHEY, SMNVEV (reference sequence). This CDR3 contains 17 residues. CDR3 in DNA: TGTGCCAGCAGTTTGAAGCTTTTAGGGGCAGGGACCTACGAGCAGTACTTC. It codes for CASSLKLLGAGTYEQYF.